The present T cell receptor beta chain was sequenced within a study of blood T cell repertoires in COVID-19 (dated by TCRdb to the early 2020s). For the wider study: Samples covering the acute and convalescent phases of COVID-19 were provided by collaborators in the United States, Italy and Spain. The samples were drawn from the first 160 participants of the ongoing ImmuneRACE study and from 950 to 1,500 subjects provided by 6 global collaborators. The dataset comprised deeply sampled blood TCRbeta repertoires from subjects exposed to, actively infected with, or recovered from COVID-19. The material from the prospective study consisted of cDNA or gDNA derived from T cells, B-cell-depleted T cells, or PBMCs. The repertoires were released in a freely available public database meant as a resource for research on the immune response to SARS-CoV-2. Nearly every sample came with metadata listing a de-identified subject ID, COVID-19 status, age in years and sex. HLA class I and class II types, where available, came from metadata supplied by the sample provider rather than from assay-based typing.

Note on this clone: Its antigen specificity is not known. Nothing much larger sits one base from this clone, and base qualities are not available.

The junction shows trimming of 3 bases on V and 11 bases on J, plus 11 bases between the germline ends. From cysteine to phenylalanine, the CDR3 is 12 amino acids long. Only the CDR3 portion is preserved as DNA: 36 bases, with reading frame beginning at the first base. The full study reports these points: The amount of clinical and demographic metadata varied by source and participant and was provided uncurated.

A second Seattle source provided samples from volunteer blood donors who had recovered from COVID-19. Each collaborating institution followed its own protocols to collect whole blood in K2EDTA tubes. Collaborator samples were shipped for TCRbeta analysis as frozen whole blood, isolated PBMCs, or DNA extracted from either sample type. TCRbeta CDR3 regions were amplified from genomic DNA by means of the immunoSEQ Assay, a bias-controlled multiplex PCR. Processing in the source paper ran as follows. The number of nucleated cells in each sample was estimated from the amplification of reference gene primers within the assay. To quantify the absolute abundance of each unique TCRbeta CDR3 rearrangement, sequence reads were collapsed and filtered. Productive Simpson clonality was computed per sample as the square root of Simpson's diversity index over productive rearrangements. TCRdb holds this immuneACCESS table with in-frame rearrangements only. Some clones are missing; in checked studies, unresolved V genes explain under half, and the rest has no known cause. The DNA gave D and trimming, while V, J and clone size come from that table. Here the sample has roughly 200,000 clones; roughly nine tenths occur a single time. The biggest ten clones account for approximately 12% of the sample.

Sequencing input: peripheral blood. The clonotype was recovered from a woman between 18 and 29 years old who had recovered from COVID-19. The chain employs TRBV12-3 or TRBV12-4 and TRBJ1-5, with the identity of the D gene unclear. The nucleotide sequence is given as TGTGCCAGCAGTTTGGACTCTCGAGCCCAGCATTTT. Translated, this gives CASSLDSRAQHF.